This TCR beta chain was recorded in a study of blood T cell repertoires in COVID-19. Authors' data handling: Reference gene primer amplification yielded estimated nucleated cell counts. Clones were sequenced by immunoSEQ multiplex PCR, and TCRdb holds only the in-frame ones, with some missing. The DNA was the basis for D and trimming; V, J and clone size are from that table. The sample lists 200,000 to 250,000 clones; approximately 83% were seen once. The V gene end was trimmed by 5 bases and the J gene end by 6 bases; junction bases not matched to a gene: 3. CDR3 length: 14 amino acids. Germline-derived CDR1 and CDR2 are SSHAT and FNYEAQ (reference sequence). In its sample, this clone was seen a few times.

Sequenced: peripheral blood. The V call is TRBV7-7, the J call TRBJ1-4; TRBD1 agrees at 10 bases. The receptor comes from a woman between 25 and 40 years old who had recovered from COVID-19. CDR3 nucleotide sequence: TGTGCCAGCAGCACCGGGACAGGGGATGAAAAACTGTTTTTT. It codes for CASSTGTGDEKLFF.